The entry that follows covers one TCR beta chain sequence. Antigen specificity is unknown. Profiling relied on immunoSEQ multiplex PCR, and the TCRdb table lists in-frame clones only, not all of them. Among fewer than 200,000 clones, roughly 92% were seen once, and the ten largest hold 8.5% to 12%. Germline CDR1 is MGHDK and CDR2 is SYGVNS. The germline V and J ends were trimmed by 0 bases and 4 bases, with 21 bases remaining between them. The CDR3 totals 18 residues. The sample belongs to a study of T cell responses to AZD1222 COVID-19 vaccine. Study observations and caveats: Clonal diversity was possibly underestimated, and white British individuals and females predominated among donors.

The chain couples TRBV25-1 to TRBJ1-1; the D is unclear. This specimen was peripheral blood, taken on day 0 of AZD1222 vaccination. The source of this sequence is an adult in good health. CDR3 nucleotides: TGTGCCAGCAGTGAATATTTTATACCAGGAAGTGGAGGCACTGAAGCTTTCTTT. Amino acids: CASSEYFIPGSGGTEAFF.